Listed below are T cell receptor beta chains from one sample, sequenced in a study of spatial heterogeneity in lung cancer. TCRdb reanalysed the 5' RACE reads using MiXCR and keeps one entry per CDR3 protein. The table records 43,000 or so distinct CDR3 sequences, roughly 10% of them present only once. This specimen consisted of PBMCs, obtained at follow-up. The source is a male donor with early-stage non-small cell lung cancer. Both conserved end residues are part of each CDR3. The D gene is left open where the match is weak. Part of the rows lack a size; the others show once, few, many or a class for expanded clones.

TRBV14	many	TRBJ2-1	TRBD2	CASSQSSGGYREQFF	TGTGCCAGCAGCCAATCTAGCGGGGGGTATCGTGAGCAGTTCTTC
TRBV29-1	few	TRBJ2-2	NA	CSVDSGTGNTGELFF	TGCAGCGTTGACTCCGGGACTGGAAACACCGGGGAGCTGTTTTTT
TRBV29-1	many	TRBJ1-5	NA	CSVELGHNQPQHF	TGCAGCGTTGAACTGGGTCACAATCAGCCCCAGCATTTT
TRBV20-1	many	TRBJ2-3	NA	CSARQGARDTQYF	TGCAGTGCCCGACAAGGTGCGAGAGATACGCAGTATTTT
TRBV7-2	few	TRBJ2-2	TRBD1	CASSLRTGNTGELFF	TGTGCCAGCAGCTTACGGACAGGGAACACCGGGGAGCTGTTTTTT
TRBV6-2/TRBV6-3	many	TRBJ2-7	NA	CASSQIWGQSYEQYF	TGTGCCAGCAGCCAAATATGGGGACAATCCTACGAGCAGTACTTC
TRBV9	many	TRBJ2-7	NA	CASSVEPVSSYEQYF	TGTGCCAGCAGCGTAGAGCCCGTAAGCTCCTACGAGCAGTACTTC
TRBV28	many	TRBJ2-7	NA	CASRKLDPAYEQYF	TGTGCCAGCAGGAAGCTAGACCCGGCCTACGAGCAGTACTTC
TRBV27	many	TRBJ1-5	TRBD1	CASSGTTGRNQPQHF	TGTGCCAGCAGTGGAACGACAGGGAGGAATCAGCCCCAGCATTTT
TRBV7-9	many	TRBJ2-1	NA	CASSLEGRSEQFF	TGTGCCAGCAGCTTAGAGGGACGGTCTGAGCAGTTCTTC
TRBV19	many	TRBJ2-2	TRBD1	CASSVEPRTGRSGELFF	TGTGCCAGTAGTGTAGAGCCCCGGACAGGGAGAAGCGGGGAGCTGTTTTTT
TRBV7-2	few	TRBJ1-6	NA	CASSLGWRDSPLHF	TGTGCCAGCAGCTTAGGATGGAGGGATTCACCCCTCCACTTT
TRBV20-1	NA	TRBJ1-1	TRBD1	CSAGDRVRFSEAFF	TGCAGTGCTGGCGACAGGGTTAGATTTAGTGAAGCTTTCTTT
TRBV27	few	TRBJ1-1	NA	CASSLEGRSEAFF	TGTGCCAGCAGTTTAGAGGGGAGGTCTGAAGCTTTCTTT
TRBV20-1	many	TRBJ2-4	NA	CSASYPQAGKNIQYF	TGCAGTGCTAGTTATCCCCAGGCGGGCAAAAACATTCAGTACTTC
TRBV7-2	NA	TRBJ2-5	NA	CASSLGQGGQGRETQYF	TGTGCCAGCAGCTTAGGCCAGGGCGGTCAAGGGCGCGAGACCCAGTACTTC
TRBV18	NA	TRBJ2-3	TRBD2	CASSGTSGTDTQYF	TGTGCCAGCTCAGGGACTAGCGGCACAGATACGCAGTATTTT
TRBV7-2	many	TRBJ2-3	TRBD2	CASSSGLAGVPRTDTQYF	TGTGCCAGCAGCTCGGGACTAGCGGGAGTTCCTCGCACAGATACGCAGTATTTT
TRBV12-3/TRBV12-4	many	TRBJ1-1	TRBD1	CASSRRGRNTEAFF	TGTGCCAGCAGTCGGAGGGGGCGGAACACTGAAGCTTTCTTT
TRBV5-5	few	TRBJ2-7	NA	CASSLATSYEQYF	TGTGCCAGCAGCTTGGCCACATCGTACGAGCAGTACTTC
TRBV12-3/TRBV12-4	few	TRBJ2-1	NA	CASSLGRGGDEQFF	TGTGCCAGCAGTTTAGGCCGGGGTGGCGATGAGCAGTTCTTC
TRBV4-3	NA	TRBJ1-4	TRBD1	CASSLSGTGGAEKLFF	TGCGCCAGCAGCCTCTCCGGGACAGGGGGCGCGGAAAAACTGTTTTTT
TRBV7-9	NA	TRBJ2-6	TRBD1	CASSNRGPGANVLTF	TGTGCCAGCAGTAACAGGGGGCCTGGGGCCAACGTCCTGACTTTC
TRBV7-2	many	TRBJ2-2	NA	CASSLQGIGELFF	TGTGCCAGCAGCTTACAGGGTATCGGGGAGCTGTTTTTT
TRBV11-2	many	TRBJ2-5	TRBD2	CASSYGGAQETQYF	TGTGCCAGCAGCTACGGGGGGGCCCAAGAGACCCAGTACTTC
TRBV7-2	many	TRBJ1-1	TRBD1	CASSATGMATEAFF	TGTGCCAGCAGCGCGACAGGGATGGCCACTGAAGCTTTCTTT
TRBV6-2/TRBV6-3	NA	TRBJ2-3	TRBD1	CASSSRSGTGVSDTQYF	TGTGCCAGCAGTTCACGATCCGGGACAGGGGTCTCAGATACGCAGTATTTT
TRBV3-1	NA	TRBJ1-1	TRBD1	CASSQIQGGTEAFF	TGTGCCAGCAGCCAGATACAGGGGGGGACTGAAGCTTTCTTT
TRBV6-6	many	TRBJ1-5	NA	CASSYSRYSNQPQHF	TGTGCCAGCAGTTACTCGAGATATAGCAATCAGCCCCAGCATTTT
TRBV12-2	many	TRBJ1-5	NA	CASRAGTENQPQHF	TGTGCAAGTCGCGCCGGGACAGAGAATCAGCCCCAGCATTTT
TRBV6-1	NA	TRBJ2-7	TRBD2	CASSPLGGIEQYF	TGTGCCAGCAGCCCCTTGGGGGGGATCGAGCAGTACTTC
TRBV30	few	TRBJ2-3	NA	CAWRAGPSTDTQYF	TGTGCCTGGCGGGCGGGGCCCAGCACAGATACGCAGTATTTT
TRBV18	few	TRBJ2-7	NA	CASSPRDDEQYF	TGTGCCAGCTCACCAAGGGACGACGAGCAGTACTTC
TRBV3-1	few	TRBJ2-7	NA	CASSPGTDLPYEQYF	TGTGCCAGCAGCCCGGGAACAGACCTACCCTACGAGCAGTACTTC
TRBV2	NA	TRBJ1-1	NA	CASSESLNTEAFF	TGTGCCAGCAGTGAATCACTGAACACTGAAGCTTTCTTT
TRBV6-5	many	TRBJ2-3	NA	CASRERGGFGNTQYF	TGTGCCAGCAGAGAAAGGGGAGGTTTTGGAAATACGCAGTATTTT
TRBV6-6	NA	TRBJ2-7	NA	CASSYEGINYEQYF	TGTGCCAGCAGTTACGAGGGAATAAACTACGAGCAGTACTTC
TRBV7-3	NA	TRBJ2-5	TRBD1	CASSVTGEETQYF	TGTGCCAGCAGCGTGACAGGGGAAGAGACCCAGTACTTC
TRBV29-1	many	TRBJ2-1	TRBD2	CSVELAGGRNEQFF	TGCAGCGTCGAGCTAGCGGGAGGACGAAATGAGCAGTTCTTC
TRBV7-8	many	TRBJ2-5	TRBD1	CASRSRDRGLRRRKETQYF	TGTGCCAGCAGATCTCGGGACAGGGGCCTTCGGCGGAGAAAAGAGACCCAGTACTTC
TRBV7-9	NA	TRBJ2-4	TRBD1	CASSRGQGKNIQYF	TGTGCCAGCAGCAGAGGACAGGGAAAAAACATTCAGTACTTC
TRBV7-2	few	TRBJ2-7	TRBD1	CASSWDSPGEQYF	TGTGCCAGCAGCTGGGACAGCCCCGGCGAGCAGTACTTC
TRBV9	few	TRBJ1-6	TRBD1	CASSLRDRENSPLHF	TGTGCCAGCAGCCTCCGGGACAGGGAAAATTCACCCCTCCACTTT
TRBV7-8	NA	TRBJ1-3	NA	CASSLPVSGNTIYF	TGTGCCAGCAGCTTACCTGTCTCTGGAAACACCATATATTTT
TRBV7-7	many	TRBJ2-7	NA	CASSLSQNKDEQYF	TGTGCCAGCAGCTTGAGTCAGAACAAGGACGAGCAGTACTTC
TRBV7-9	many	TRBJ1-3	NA	CASSLAGNTIYF	TGTGCCAGCAGCTTGGCTGGAAACACCATATATTTT
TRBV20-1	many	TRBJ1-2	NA	CSARDVGGRPYGYTF	TGCAGTGCTAGAGATGTCGGCGGCAGACCATATGGCTACACCTTC
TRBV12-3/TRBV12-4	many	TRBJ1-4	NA	CASSPWGAATNEKLFF	TGTGCCAGCAGTCCCTGGGGAGCTGCAACTAATGAAAAACTGTTTTTT
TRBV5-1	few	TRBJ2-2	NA	CASSSSSGELFF	TGCGCCAGCAGCTCTTCGTCGGGGGAGCTGTTTTTT
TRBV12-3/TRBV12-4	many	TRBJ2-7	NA	CASSFLDATYEQYF	TGTGCCAGCAGTTTCCTGGACGCCACCTACGAGCAGTACTTC
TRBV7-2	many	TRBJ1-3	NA	CASSLVVGTPSGNTIYF	TGTGCCAGCAGCTTAGTTGTTGGGACCCCCTCTGGAAACACCATATATTTT
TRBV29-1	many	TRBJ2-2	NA	CSAGGQGIDTGELFF	TGCAGCGCAGGGGGGCAGGGGATCGACACCGGGGAGCTGTTTTTT
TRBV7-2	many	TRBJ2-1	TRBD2	CASSSDLAGGPYNEQFF	TGTGCCAGCAGCTCGGACCTAGCGGGGGGGCCCTACAATGAGCAGTTCTTC
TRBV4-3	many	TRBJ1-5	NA	CASSQDRSGNQPQHF	TGCGCCAGCAGCCAAGATAGGTCTGGCAATCAGCCCCAGCATTTT
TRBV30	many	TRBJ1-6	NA	CAWSPRDKYSPLHF	TGTGCCTGGAGCCCCCGGGACAAATATTCACCCCTCCACTTT
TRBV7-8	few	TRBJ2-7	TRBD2	CASSLFLAGANEQYF	TGTGCCAGCAGCTTGTTTCTAGCGGGAGCTAACGAGCAGTACTTC
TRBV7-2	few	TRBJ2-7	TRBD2	CASSLAHRGGEQYF	TGTGCCAGCAGCTTAGCACATCGCGGGGGCGAGCAGTACTTC